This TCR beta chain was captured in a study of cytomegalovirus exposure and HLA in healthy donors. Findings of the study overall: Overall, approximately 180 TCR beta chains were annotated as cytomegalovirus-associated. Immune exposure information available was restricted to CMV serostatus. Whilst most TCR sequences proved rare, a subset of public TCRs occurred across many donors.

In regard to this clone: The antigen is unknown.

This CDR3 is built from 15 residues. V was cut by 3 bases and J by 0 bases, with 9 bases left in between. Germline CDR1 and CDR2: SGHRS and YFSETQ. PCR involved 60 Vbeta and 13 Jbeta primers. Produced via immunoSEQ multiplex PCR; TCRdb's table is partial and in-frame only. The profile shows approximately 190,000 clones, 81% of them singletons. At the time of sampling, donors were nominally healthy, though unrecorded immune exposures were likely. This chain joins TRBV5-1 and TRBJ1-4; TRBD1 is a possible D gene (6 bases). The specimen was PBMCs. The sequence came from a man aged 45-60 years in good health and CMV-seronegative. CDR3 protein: CASSSAGATNEKLFF. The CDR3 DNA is TGCGCCAGCAGCTCGGCAGGGGCAACTAATGAAAAACTGTTTTTT.